One and the same sample provided the 28 T cell receptor beta chains below, sequenced in a study of T cell responses to AZD1222 COVID-19 vaccine. Profiled with immunoSEQ multiplex PCR; TCRdb holds only in-frame clones, not every one. The profile shows 150,000 to 200,000 clones, approximately 90% of them singletons. This specimen consisted of peripheral blood, obtained 28 days after the second AZD1222 dose. The receptor source for this set is an adult who received the AZD1222 COVID-19 vaccine.

This clone was detected once. This chain joins TRBV11-1 and TRBJ1-3, with D possibly being TRBD1 (5 bases). Trimming shortened V by 3 bases and J by 2 bases, and 11 bases separated the two germline ends. The germline V gene encodes CDR1 SGHAT and CDR2 FQDESV (reference sequence). This CDR3 region has 15 residues. CDR3 sequence (DNA): TGTGCCAGCAGCTTGGGGCAGTACCCTGGAAACACCATATATTTT. The encoded protein is CASSLGQYPGNTIYF.

V and J are TRBV28 and TRBJ1-6; possibly TRBD1 for D (6 bases). The germline V and J ends were trimmed by 6 bases and 4 bases, with 13 bases remaining between them. Germline CDR1 MDHEN, CDR2 SYDVKM. This CDR3 spans 15 amino acids. This chain's CDR3 is CASSTGTPYNSPLHF. The CDR3 bases are TGTGCCAGCAGCACAGGGACACCTTATAATTCACCCCTCCACTTT.

The table lists this clone with a count of one. The chain has TRBV18 and TRBJ1-1; unclear D gene. The length of the CDR3 is 17 residues. CDR1 KGHSH and CDR2 LQKENI come from the germline V gene. Trimming stripped 3 bases from V and 0 bases from J, with 17 bases between. The DNA of the CDR3 is TGTGCCAGCTCACCCGCCCCCAGGACTCCGATGAACACTGAAGCTTTCTTT. As protein: CASSPAPRTPMNTEAFF.

This sequence joins TRBV27 and TRBJ2-3; 10 bases line up with TRBD2. The CDR3 has 16 residues. Germline V gives CDR1 MNHEY, CDR2 SMNVEV (reference sequence). The J segment lost 3 bases and the V segment lost 2 bases, leaving 5 bases of the junction unmatched. CDR3 nucleotide sequence: TGTGCCAGCAGTTTACGCGGACTAGCGGCTACAGATACGCAGTATTTT. Its protein product is CASSLRGLAATDTQYF.

This clone turned up a few times. The chain couples TRBV14 to TRBJ2-1; 9 bases are a match to TRBD1. The CDR3 runs to 17 residues. Trimming cost V 0 bases and J 3 bases; bases outside gene matches: 6. Germline-derived CDR1 and CDR2 are SGHDN and FVKESK. The CDR3 region is CASSQDVWDRVYNEQFF. The CDR3 nucleotides are TGTGCCAGCAGCCAAGATGTTTGGGACAGGGTCTACAATGAGCAGTTCTTC. Filled out from reference TRBV14 and TRBJ2-1, the complete variable domain reads EAGVTQFPSHSVIEKGQTVTLRCDPISGHDNLYWYRRVMGKEIKFLLHFVKESKQDESGMPNNRFLAERTGGTYSTLKVQPAELEDSGVYFCASSQDVWDRVYNEQFFGPGTRLTVL.

The gene calls are TRBV7-2 and TRBJ2-7; 7 bases match TRBD1. V gave up 5 bases and J gave up 0 bases; unmatched junction bases: 7. Germline V gene sequence: CDR1 SGHTA, CDR2 FQGNSA. The CDR3 runs 15 residues. For the CDR3, the DNA is TGTGCCAGCAGCCTTAGACAGGGAAGCTCCTACGAGCAGTACTTC. It specifies CASSLRQGSSYEQYF.

This clone appeared a few times. The chain carries TRBV7-8 and TRBJ2-7, with D possibly matching TRBD2 (5 bases). The germline V gene encodes CDR1 SGHVS and CDR2 FQNEAQ. With 0 bases removed from V and 2 bases from J, the gap between germline ends came to 11 bases. The CDR3 is 15 amino acids. CDR3 sequence: CASSLARGRAYEQYF. CDR3 bases: TGTGCCAGCAGCTTAGCGCGTGGGCGGGCCTACGAGCAGTACTTC.

In its sample, this clone was seen a few times. The chain uses TRBV9 and TRBJ2-5; maybe TRBD1 (5 bases). The V and J ends lost 3 bases and 4 bases respectively, with 13 bases between them. Germline-derived CDR1 and CDR2 are SGDLS and YYNGEE. This CDR3 spans 14 amino acids. CDR3 sequence (DNA): TGTGCCAGCAGCGCAACAGGCCGAGGAGAGACCCAGTACTTC. Its translation is CASSATGRGETQYF.

The V gene is TRBV11-2, the J gene TRBJ2-3, with D unclear. Germline lookup yields CDR1 SGHAT and CDR2 FQNNGV. The CDR3 sequence is 14 residues long. V shed 1 base and J shed 0 bases, with 5 bases lying between them. The CDR3 DNA reads as TGTGCCAGCAGCTTAGCCCGCAGCACAGATACGCAGTATTTT. Translation gives CASSLARSTDTQYF.

CDR3 DNA sequence: TGTGCCAGCAGTTACGGTCAATATAGCAATCAGCCCCAGCATTTT. Protein product: CASSYGQYSNQPQHF. The chain joins TRBV6-2 or TRBV6-3 to TRBJ1-5, with D hard to call. CDR3 size: 15 residues. The V gene lost 2 bases and the J gene lost 0 bases, with 8 bases spanning the gap. The germline CDR1 and CDR2 sequences are MNHEY and SVGEGT.

In this sample, this clone turned up a few times. The chain joins TRBV5-5 to TRBJ1-4, with D perhaps TRBD1 (6 bases). Looked up from germline, CDR1 is SGHKS and CDR2 is YYEKEE (reference sequence). CDR3 length: 14 residues. V was clipped by 7 bases and J by 7 bases, with 17 bases between them. The CDR3 here is CASSGQHGGEKLFF. The CDR3, as DNA: TGTGCCAGCTCAGGACAGCATGGGGGTGAAAAACTGTTTTTT. The full variable domain, with the rest looked up from reference TRBV5-5 and TRBJ1-4, is DAGVTQSPTHLIKTRGQQVTLRCSPISGHKSVSWYQQVLGQGPQFIFQYYEKEERGRGNFPDRFSARQFPNYSSELNVNALLLGDSALYLCASSGQHGGEKLFFGSGTQLSVL.

The chain is built from TRBV12-3 or TRBV12-4 and TRBJ1-5, with D possibly TRBD1 on 5 matching bases. V was clipped by 6 bases and J by 5 bases, with 11 bases between them. The CDR3 runs 13 residues. The CDR3 protein is CASRTGAYQPQHF. Written as DNA, the CDR3 is TGTGCCAGCAGAACAGGCGCATATCAGCCCCAGCATTTT.

The V gene is TRBV5-8, the J gene TRBJ2-7; 8 positions match TRBD2. CDR1 is SGHTS, CDR2 YDEGEE, per germline. The CDR3 contains 14 residues. Trimming cost V 0 bases and J 2 bases; bases outside gene matches: 1. This CDR3 reads CASSLAGGAYEQYF. The CDR3 region has the DNA TGTGCCAGCAGCTTGGCCGGGGGGGCCTACGAGCAGTACTTC. The full variable domain, its missing parts supplied by reference TRBV5-8 and TRBJ2-7, is EAGVTQSPTHLIKTRGQQATLRCSPISGHTSVYWYQQALGLGLQFLLWYDEGEERNRGNFPPRFSGRQFPNYSSELNVNALELEDSALYLCASSLAGGAYEQYFGPGTRLTVT.

V usage is TRBV29-1 and J usage is TRBJ1-2, with TRBD1 matching 7 bases. Germline V gene data show CDR1 as SQVTM and CDR2 as ANQGSEA. V was clipped by 7 bases and J by 3 bases; unmatched bases: 14. The CDR3 consists of 15 residues. In DNA, the CDR3 is TGCAGCGCTAAATTCCGGGACAGAAGCTACTATGGCTACACCTTC. This gives the protein CSAKFRDRSYYGYTF.

The chain links TRBV27 to TRBJ1-4, with D perhaps matching TRBD1 (6 bases). The length of the CDR3 is 14 residues. Per the germline V gene, CDR1 is MNHEY and CDR2 is SMNVEV (reference sequence). Deletions cut 5 bases from V and 5 bases from J, with 12 bases between. This chain's CDR3 is CASSMTGANEKLFF. CDR3 in DNA: TGTGCCAGCAGTATGACAGGAGCAAATGAAAAACTGTTTTTT.

V is TRBV9 and J is TRBJ1-4; D unresolved. Germline CDR1 reads SGDLS; CDR2 reads YYNGEE. V lost 2 bases and J 4 bases, leaving 9 bases between the germline ends. The CDR3 is made up of 14 amino acids. CDR3 nucleotides: TGTGCCAGCAGCGTTGAGAAGTATAATGAAAAACTGTTTTTT. As protein: CASSVEKYNEKLFF.

J is TRBJ1-1 and V is TRBV28; no clear D. Germline assignment: CDR1 MDHEN and CDR2 SYDVKM. The CDR3 extends over 14 amino acids. V dropped 8 bases and J dropped 1 base, with 14 bases sitting between them. The CDR3 sequence: CASSIAPTNTEAFF. CDR3 DNA sequence: TGTGCCAGCTCTATCGCGCCAACGAACACTGAAGCTTTCTTT.

The rearrangement uses TRBV25-1 and TRBJ1-2; D unclear. Germline V gene data show CDR1 as MGHDK and CDR2 as SYGVNS. This CDR3 comprises 15 residues. Between the trimmed V and J ends, which lost 1 base and 4 bases, there was a span of 13 bases. CDR3 protein: CASSESPSGFYGYTF. The CDR3 DNA sequence: TGTGCCAGCAGTGAATCTCCTTCGGGGTTCTATGGCTACACCTTC.

V and J are TRBV27 and TRBJ1-5, with 8 bases that match TRBD1. This CDR3 has 13 amino acids. With 4 bases clipped from V and 6 bases from J, the junction kept 2 bases outside the gene matches. CDR1 MNHEY and CDR2 SMNVEV come from the germline V gene (reference sequence). DNA of the CDR3: TGTGCCAGCAGTTCAGGGGGCGGTCAGCCCCAGCATTTT. Translating gives CASSSGGGQPQHF.

The J gene is TRBJ2-7, the V gene TRBV2; 9 bases are shared with TRBD2. Losses at the gene ends were 0 bases for V and 4 bases for J; bases not matched to a gene: 13. The CDR3 has 18 amino acids. Looked up from germline, CDR1 is SNHLY and CDR2 is FYNNEI. DNA for the CDR3: TGTGCCAGCAGTGAAGCGTACGCTAGCGGGATCGATGTGTACGAGCAGTACTTC. Translated: CASSEAYASGIDVYEQYF. The full variable domain, with the rest looked up from reference TRBV2 and TRBJ2-7, is EPEVTQTPSHQVTQMGQEVILRCVPISNHLYFYWYRQILGQKVEFLVSFYNNEISEKSEIFDDQFSVERPDGSNFTLKIRSTKLEDSAMYFCASSEAYASGIDVYEQYFGPGTRLTVT.

This chain connects TRBV10-3 to TRBJ1-1, with unresolved D. V was cut by 2 bases and J by 3 bases, with 19 bases left in between. The germline V gene encodes CDR1 ENHRY and CDR2 SYGVKD. The CDR3 has 17 amino acids. The CDR3 DNA follows: TGTGCCATCAGTGAGGGACGGCAGGAGGGCGAGTACACTGAAGCTTTCTTT. Translating gives CAISEGRQEGEYTEAFF.

This chain joins TRBV4-3 and TRBJ2-7; tentative D call: TRBD2 (6 bases). Germline CDR1 reads LGHNA; CDR2 reads YSLEER. This CDR3 has 19 residues. V was shortened by 0 bases and J by 4 bases, with 25 bases between the two germline ends. The CDR3 loop reads CASSQDVVHPGEAAYEQYF. For the CDR3, the DNA is TGCGCCAGCAGCCAAGACGTAGTACATCCTGGGGAGGCAGCTTACGAGCAGTACTTC.

This clone occurred once. This chain's CDR3 is CASSPGTMPPSFETQYF. DNA of the CDR3: TGTGCCAGCAGCCCCGGGACTATGCCACCCAGTTTTGAGACCCAGTACTTC. This sequence joins TRBV7-3 and TRBJ2-5; 7 bases line up with TRBD2. This CDR3 has 17 residues. The germline CDR1 and CDR2 sequences are SGHTA and FQGTGA. The V and J ends lost 5 bases and 5 bases, in that order; junction bases with no gene match: 17.

This clone was observed once. This chain joins TRBV13 and TRBJ2-3, with 14 bases lining up with TRBD2. CDR3 length: 16 amino acids. V shed 6 bases, J shed 4 bases, and the junction held 6 bases outside the gene matches. Germline V gives CDR1 PRHDT, CDR2 FYEKMQ (reference sequence). The CDR3, as DNA: TGTGCCAGCAGGACTAGCGGGAGGGCCCTCCCAGATACGCAGTATTTT. Amino acid sequence: CASRTSGRALPDTQYF.

This CDR3 is CASSSTGPPEKLFF. The CDR3, as DNA: TGTGCCAGCAGCTCGACAGGGCCCCCCGAAAAACTGTTTTTT. The gene calls are TRBV7-2 and TRBJ1-4; 7 bases align to TRBD1. Unmatched junction bases numbered 7, after V lost 4 bases and J lost 8 bases. This CDR3 comprises 14 residues. The germline V gene encodes CDR1 SGHTA and CDR2 FQGNSA.

The V and J genes are TRBV6-6 and TRBJ2-7; D is perhaps TRBD1 or TRBD2 (5 bases each). The CDR3 covers 12 residues. Germline lookup yields CDR1 MNHNY and CDR2 SVGAGI (reference sequence). The V end was cut by 8 bases, the J end by 3 bases, with 11 bases between. Here the CDR3 reads CASLGDVYEQYF. CDR3 nucleotide sequence: TGTGCCAGCCTAGGGGACGTCTACGAGCAGTACTTC.

V and J are TRBV11-3 and TRBJ2-1; TRBD1 might be the D (6 bases). The germline V and J ends were trimmed by 8 bases and 8 bases, with 10 bases remaining between them. In germline, CDR1 is SGHNT, CDR2 YENEEA. This CDR3 region has 11 residues. The CDR3 region has the DNA TGTGCCAGCGGCAGGGGTGATGAGCAGTTCTTC. Its protein is CASGRGDEQFF.

This chain uses TRBV5-1 with TRBJ2-5; D may be TRBD1 (6 bases). The germline V and J ends were trimmed by 4 bases and 1 base, with 11 bases remaining between them. The germline gives CDR1 SGHRS, CDR2 YFSETQ. The length of the CDR3 is 14 residues. CDR3 in amino acids: CASSPRTAQETQYF. In nucleotides, the CDR3 is TGCGCCAGCAGCCCGCGGACAGCCCAAGAGACCCAGTACTTC.